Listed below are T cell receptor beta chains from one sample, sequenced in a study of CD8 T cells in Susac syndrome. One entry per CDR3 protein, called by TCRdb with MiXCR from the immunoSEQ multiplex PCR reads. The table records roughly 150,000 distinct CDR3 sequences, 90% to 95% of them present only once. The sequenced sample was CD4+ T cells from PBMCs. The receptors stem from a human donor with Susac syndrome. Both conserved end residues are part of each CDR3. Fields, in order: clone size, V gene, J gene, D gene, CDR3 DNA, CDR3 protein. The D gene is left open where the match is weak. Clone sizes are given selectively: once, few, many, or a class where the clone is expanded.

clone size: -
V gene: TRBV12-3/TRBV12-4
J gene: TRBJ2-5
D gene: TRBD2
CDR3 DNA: TGTGCCAGCAGTCCCTACGTGGGCGGGGGGGCCTTGAAGACCCAGTACTTC
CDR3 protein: CASSPYVGGGALKTQYF

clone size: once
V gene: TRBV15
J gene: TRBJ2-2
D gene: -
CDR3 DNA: TGTGCCACCAGCACTAGGGACACCGGGGAGCTGTTTTTT
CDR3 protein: CATSTRDTGELFF

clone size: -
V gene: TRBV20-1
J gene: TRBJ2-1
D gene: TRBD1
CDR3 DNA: TGCAGTGCTAGCCCTCCGGGACAGGGACTACTTTACAATGAGCAGTTCTTC
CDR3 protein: CSASPPGQGLLYNEQFF

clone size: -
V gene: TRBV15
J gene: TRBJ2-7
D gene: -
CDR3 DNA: TGTGCCACCAGCAGAGGGTCCCGGTCCGAGGGGGAGCAGTACTTC
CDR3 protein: CATSRGSRSEGEQYF

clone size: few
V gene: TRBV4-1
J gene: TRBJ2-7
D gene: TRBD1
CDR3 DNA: TGCGCCAGCAGCCAGTCCACCGGGACAGCCGCCTACGAGCAGTACTTC
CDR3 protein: CASSQSTGTAAYEQYF

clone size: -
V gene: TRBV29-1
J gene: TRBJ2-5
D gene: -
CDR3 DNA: TGCAGCGTTGAAATAGCAGCCCAAGAGACCCAGTACTTC
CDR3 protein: CSVEIAAQETQYF

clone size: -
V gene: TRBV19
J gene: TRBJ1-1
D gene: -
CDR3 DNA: TGTGCCAGTAGTCCCTCTGTGGGCACTGAAGCTTTCTTT
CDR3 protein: CASSPSVGTEAFF

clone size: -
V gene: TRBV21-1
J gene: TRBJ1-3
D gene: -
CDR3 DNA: TGTGCCAGCAGCAGAGGAAAAGGAAACACCATATATTTT
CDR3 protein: CASSRGKGNTIYF

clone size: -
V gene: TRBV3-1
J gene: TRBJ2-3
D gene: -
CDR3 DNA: TGTGCCAGCAGCCAAGGGGCCACAGATACGCAGTATTTT
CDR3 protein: CASSQGATDTQYF

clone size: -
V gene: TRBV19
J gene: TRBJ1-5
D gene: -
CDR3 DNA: TGTGCCAGTAGAATAGACGACGGACCTCAGCCCCAGCATTTT
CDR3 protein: CASRIDDGPQPQHF

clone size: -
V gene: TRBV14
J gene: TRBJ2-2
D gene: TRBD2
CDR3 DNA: TGTGCCAGCAGCCACAGGCTAGCGGGGGCAGCGAACACCGGGGAGCTGTTTTTT
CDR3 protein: CASSHRLAGAANTGELFF

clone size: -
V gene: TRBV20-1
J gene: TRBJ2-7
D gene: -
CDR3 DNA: TGCAGTGCCTTGACCCGCGAGTACGAGCAGTACTTC
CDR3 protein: CSALTREYEQYF

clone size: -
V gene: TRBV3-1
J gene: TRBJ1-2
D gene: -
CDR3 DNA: TGTGCCAGCAGCCAAGAGGGGTCCTATGGCTACACCTTC
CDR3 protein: CASSQEGSYGYTF

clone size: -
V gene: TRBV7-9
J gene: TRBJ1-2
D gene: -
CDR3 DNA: TGTGCCAGCAGCTTATCTAACGGCGGGAACTATGGCTACACCTTC
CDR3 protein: CASSLSNGGNYGYTF

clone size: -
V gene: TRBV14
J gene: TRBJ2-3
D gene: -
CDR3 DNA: TGTGCCAGCAGCCAAGTTGGCTACGGCACAGATACGCAGTATTTT
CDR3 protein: CASSQVGYGTDTQYF

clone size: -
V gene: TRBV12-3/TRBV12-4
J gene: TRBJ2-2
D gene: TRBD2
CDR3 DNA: TGTGCCAGCAGGCGGGAGGGTCCTCAGGACACCGGGGAGCTGTTTTTT
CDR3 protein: CASRREGPQDTGELFF

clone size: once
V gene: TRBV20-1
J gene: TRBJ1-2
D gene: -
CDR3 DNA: TGCAGTGCTTCTAGTGACCTTGGCGGCTACACCTTC
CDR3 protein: CSASSDLGGYTF

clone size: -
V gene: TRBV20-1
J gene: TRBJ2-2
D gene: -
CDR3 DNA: TGCAGTGCTAGAGGACGGAACACCGGGGAGCTGTTTTTT
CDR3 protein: CSARGRNTGELFF

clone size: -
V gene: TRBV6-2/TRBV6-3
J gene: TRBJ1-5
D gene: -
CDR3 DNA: TGTGCCAGCAGTTCCGCCGGGCCCCTCCTAAATCAGCCCCAGCATTTT
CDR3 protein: CASSSAGPLLNQPQHF

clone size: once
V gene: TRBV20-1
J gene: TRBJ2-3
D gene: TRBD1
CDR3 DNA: TGCAGTGCTGGGGACAGGTCGAGCACTAGCACAGATACGCAGTATTTT
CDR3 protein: CSAGDRSSTSTDTQYF

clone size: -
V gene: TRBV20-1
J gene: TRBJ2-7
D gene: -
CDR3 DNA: TGCAGTGCTAGCCGACCTGACGAGCAGTACTTC
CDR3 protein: CSASRPDEQYF

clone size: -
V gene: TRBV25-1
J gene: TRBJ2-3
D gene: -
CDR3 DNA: TGTGCCAGCAGTGAATATGGCAGGGGGACTTGGGGTACGCAGTATTTT
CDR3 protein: CASSEYGRGTWGTQYF

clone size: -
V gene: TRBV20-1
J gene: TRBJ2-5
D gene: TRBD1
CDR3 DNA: TGCAGTGCTAGAGATAATCCGACAGGGCTTTATGAGACCCAGTACTTC
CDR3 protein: CSARDNPTGLYETQYF

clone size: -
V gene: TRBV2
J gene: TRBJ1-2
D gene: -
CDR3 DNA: TGTGCCAGCAGTGCCTCAGGGAGGGATGGCTACACCTTC
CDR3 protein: CASSASGRDGYTF

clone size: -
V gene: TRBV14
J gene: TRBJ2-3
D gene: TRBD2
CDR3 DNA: TGTGCCAGCAGCCAAGATCACGCGGGGGGGCCTGGAGATACGCAGTATTTT
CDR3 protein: CASSQDHAGGPGDTQYF

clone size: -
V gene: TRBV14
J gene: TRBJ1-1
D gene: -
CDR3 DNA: TGTGCCAGCAGCCCTAGGTCGAACACTGAAGCTTTCTTT
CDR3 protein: CASSPRSNTEAFF

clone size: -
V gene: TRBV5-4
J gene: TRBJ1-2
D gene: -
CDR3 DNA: TGTGCCAGCAGCCAGGACAGAAATAACTATGGCTACACCTTC
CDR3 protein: CASSQDRNNYGYTF

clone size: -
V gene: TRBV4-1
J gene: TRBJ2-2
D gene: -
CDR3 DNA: TGCGCCAGCAGCCTGATCTCAGCTGACAGATACACCGGGGAGCTGTTTTTT
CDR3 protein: CASSLISADRYTGELFF

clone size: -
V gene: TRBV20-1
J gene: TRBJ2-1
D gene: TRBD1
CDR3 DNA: TGCAGTGCTAGAGGACAGGGGGAAACACAGTTCTTC
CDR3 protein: CSARGQGETQFF

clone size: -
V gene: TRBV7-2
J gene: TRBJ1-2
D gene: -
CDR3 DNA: TGTGCCAGCAGCTCGCGACGGGGGGCGAACTATGGCTACACCTTC
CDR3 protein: CASSSRRGANYGYTF

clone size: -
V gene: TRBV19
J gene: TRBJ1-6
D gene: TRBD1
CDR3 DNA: TGTGCCAGTAGTGACAGGGGAAGTTCACCCCTCCACTTT
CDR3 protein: CASSDRGSSPLHF

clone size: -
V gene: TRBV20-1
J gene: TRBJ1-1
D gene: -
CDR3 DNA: TGCAGTGCTAGAGAGGGGGCGCGGTTCGGCACTGAAGCTTTCTTT
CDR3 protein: CSAREGARFGTEAFF

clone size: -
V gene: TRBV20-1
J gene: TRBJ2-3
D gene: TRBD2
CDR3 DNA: TGCAGTGCTAGAGATCAAGCGGGGGGAGATACGCAGTATTTT
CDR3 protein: CSARDQAGGDTQYF

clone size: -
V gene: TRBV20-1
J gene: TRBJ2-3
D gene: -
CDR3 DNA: TGCAGTGCCCCAGGGATGGCAGATACGCAGTATTTT
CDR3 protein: CSAPGMADTQYF

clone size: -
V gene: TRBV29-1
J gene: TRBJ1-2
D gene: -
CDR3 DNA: TGCAGCGTCGTTAGCTATGGCTACACCTTC
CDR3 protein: CSVVSYGYTF

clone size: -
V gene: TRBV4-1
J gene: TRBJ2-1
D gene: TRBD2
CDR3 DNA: TGCGCCAGCAGCTCCGGGAACGGGGGGAATGAGCAGTTCTTC
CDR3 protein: CASSSGNGGNEQFF

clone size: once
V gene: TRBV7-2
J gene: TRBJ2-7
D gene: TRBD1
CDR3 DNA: TGTGCCAGCAGCTCAGACAGGGTAAACGAGCAGTACTTC
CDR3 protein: CASSSDRVNEQYF

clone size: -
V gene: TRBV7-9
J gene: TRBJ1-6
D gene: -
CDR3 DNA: TGTGCCAGCAGCTTAATCGGAGGGGTGGATAATTCACCCCTCCACTTT
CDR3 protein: CASSLIGGVDNSPLHF

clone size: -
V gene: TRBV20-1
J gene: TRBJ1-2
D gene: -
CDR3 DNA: TGCAGTGCTATATATGGTGGCGGCTACACCTTC
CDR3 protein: CSAIYGGGYTF

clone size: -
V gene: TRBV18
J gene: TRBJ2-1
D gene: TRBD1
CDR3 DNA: TGTGCCAGCTCACCTCGACAGGGCCGGAATGAGCAGTTCTTC
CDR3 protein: CASSPRQGRNEQFF

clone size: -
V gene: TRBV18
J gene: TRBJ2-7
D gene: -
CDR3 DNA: TGTGCCAGCTCCCGTCGACTAGTCGCAAAAGGGTCCTACGAGCAGTACTTC
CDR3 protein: CASSRRLVAKGSYEQYF

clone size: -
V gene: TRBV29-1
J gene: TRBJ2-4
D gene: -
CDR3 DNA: TGCAGCGGCCATGACAGCAAAAACATTCAGTACTTC
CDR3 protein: CSGHDSKNIQYF

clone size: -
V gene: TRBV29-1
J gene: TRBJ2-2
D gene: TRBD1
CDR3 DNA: TGCAGCGTTGTGGACAGGGGGCGAATCACCGGGGAGCTGTTTTTT
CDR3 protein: CSVVDRGRITGELFF

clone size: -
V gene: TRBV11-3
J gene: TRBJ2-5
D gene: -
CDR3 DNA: TGTGCCAGCAGCTTAGGAAGGGTAGCAGAGACCCAGTACTTC
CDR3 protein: CASSLGRVAETQYF

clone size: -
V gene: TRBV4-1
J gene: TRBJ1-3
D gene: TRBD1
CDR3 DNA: TGCGCCAGCAGCCTCGGGGGGACAGGGGCGATCTCTGGAAACACCATATATTTT
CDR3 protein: CASSLGGTGAISGNTIYF

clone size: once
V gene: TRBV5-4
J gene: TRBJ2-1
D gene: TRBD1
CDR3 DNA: TGTGCCAGCAGTTTCCATAATGGACAGGAGTACAATGAGCAGTTCTTC
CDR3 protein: CASSFHNGQEYNEQFF

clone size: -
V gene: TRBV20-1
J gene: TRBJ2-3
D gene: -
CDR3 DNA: TGCAGTGCCCCAGACACAGATACGCAGTATTTT
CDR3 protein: CSAPDTDTQYF

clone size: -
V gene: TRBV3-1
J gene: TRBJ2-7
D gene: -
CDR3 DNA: TGTGCCAGCAGCCAAGGAGTCGAGCAGTACTTC
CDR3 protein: CASSQGVEQYF

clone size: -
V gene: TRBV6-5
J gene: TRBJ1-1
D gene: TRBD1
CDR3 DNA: TGTGCCAGCAGTTACTCGTCCACTCGACAGGGGAGGACTGAAGCTTTCTTT
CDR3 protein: CASSYSSTRQGRTEAFF

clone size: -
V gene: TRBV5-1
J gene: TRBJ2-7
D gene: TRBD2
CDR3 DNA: TGCGCCAGCAGCTTGAGAAGCGGGGGGACCTACGAGCAGTACTTC
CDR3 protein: CASSLRSGGTYEQYF

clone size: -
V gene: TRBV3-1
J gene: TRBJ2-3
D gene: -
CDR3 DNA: TGTGCCAGCAGCCTGCTTCAGCAAACTACGCAGTATTTT
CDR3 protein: CASSLLQQTTQYF

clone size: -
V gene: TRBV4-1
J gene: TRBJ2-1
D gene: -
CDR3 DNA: TGCGCCAGTACCGACGCGGACTACAATGAGCAGTTCTTC
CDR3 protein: CASTDADYNEQFF

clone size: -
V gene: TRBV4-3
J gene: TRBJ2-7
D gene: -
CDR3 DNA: TGCGCCAGCAGCCAAGGTGGATCCTACGAGCAGTACTTC
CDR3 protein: CASSQGGSYEQYF